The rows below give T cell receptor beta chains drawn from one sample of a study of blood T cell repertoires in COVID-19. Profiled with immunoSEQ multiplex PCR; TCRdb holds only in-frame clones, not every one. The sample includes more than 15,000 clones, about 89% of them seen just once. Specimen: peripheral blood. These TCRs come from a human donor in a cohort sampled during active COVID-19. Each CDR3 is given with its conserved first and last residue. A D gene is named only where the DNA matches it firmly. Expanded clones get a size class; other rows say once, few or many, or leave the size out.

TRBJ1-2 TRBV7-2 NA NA TGTGCCAGCAGCTTAGCCTTCTATGGCTACACCTTC CASSLAFYGYTF
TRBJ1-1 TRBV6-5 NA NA TGTGCCAGTAACCGCCAGGGGATAGGCACTGAAGCTTTCTTT CASNRQGIGTEAFF
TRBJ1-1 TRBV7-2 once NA TGTGCCAGCAGCTTAGTGGCAGCGACCCTGAACACTGAAGCTTTCTTT CASSLVAATLNTEAFF
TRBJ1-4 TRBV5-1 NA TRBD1 TGCGCCAGCAGCTTAGGGACAGGGAGGTTCGGAAAACTGTTTTTT CASSLGTGRFGKLFF
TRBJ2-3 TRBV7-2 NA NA TGTGCCAGCAGCTCCCCCAACGGGCAGTATTTT CASSSPNGQYF
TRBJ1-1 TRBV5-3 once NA TGTGCCAGAAGCTTGGGAGACGGACAACCGAACACTGAAGCTTTCTTT CARSLGDGQPNTEAFF
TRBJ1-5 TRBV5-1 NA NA TGCGCCAGCAGCTTCGGGGTCACTCAGCCCCAGCATTTT CASSFGVTQPQHF
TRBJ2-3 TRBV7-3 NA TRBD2 TGTGCCAGCAGCTTCGACACACTAGCGGGGAAAAGCACAGATACGCAGTATTTT CASSFDTLAGKSTDTQYF
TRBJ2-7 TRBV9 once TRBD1 TGTGCCAGCAGCCCGGGACAGGGGATAAACGAGCAGTACTTC CASSPGQGINEQYF
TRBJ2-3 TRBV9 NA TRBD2 TGTGCCAGCAGCGTTAGCGGGGGTCGCGGAGATACGCAGTATTTT CASSVSGGRGDTQYF
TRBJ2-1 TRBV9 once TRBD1 TGTGCCAGCAGCCCCTCCGGGACAGGGTCCTACAATGAGCAGTTCTTC CASSPSGTGSYNEQFF
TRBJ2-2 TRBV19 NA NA TGTGGATTCGGGAGTGGTTGCCCCGGGGAGCTGTTTTTT CGFGSGCPGELFF
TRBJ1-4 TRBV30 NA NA TGTGCCTTTCTCCCCCCGCAGGGCAATAATGAAAAACTGTTTTTT CAFLPPQGNNEKLFF
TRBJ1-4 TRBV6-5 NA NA TGTGCCAGCAGCCCCCGAGGAAGAGTTGAAGAAAAACTGTTTTTT CASSPRGRVEEKLFF
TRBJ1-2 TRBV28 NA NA TGTGCCAGCACCGACGGGGGGCCCCCCCTTAACTATGGCTACACCTTC CASTDGGPPLNYGYTF
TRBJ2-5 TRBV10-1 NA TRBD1 TGCGCCAGCAAACCGACAGGGGACCAAGAGACCCAGTACTTC CASKPTGDQETQYF
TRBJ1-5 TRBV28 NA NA TGTGCCAGCAGACCGGGTAGCCAGCCCCAGCATTTT CASRPGSQPQHF
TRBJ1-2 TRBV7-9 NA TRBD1 TGTGCCAGCAGCTTAGAGACAGGGTACTATGGCTACACCTTC CASSLETGYYGYTF
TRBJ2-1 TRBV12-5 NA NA TGTGCTAGTGGTTTGAATAGCGGCGACAATGAGCAGTTCTTC CASGLNSGDNEQFF
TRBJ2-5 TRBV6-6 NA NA TGTGCCAGCAGTTACTCGAAAGCGGATAGAGAGACCCAGTACTTC CASSYSKADRETQYF
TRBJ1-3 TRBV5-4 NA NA TGTGCCAGCAGCTTATCCCCCACACCTGGAAACACCATATATTTT CASSLSPTPGNTIYF
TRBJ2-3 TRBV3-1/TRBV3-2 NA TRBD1 TGTGCCAGCAGACTCCGACAGGGTGCACAAGATACGCAGTATTTT CASRLRQGAQDTQYF
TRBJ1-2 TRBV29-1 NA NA TGCAGCGTTCTACAGGAGACTAACTATGGCTACACCTTC CSVLQETNYGYTF
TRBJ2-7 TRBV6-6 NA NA TGTGCCAGCACTTCACTAAGCTCCTACGAGCAGTACTTC CASTSLSSYEQYF
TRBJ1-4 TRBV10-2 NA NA TGCGCCAGCCTAGAGGGGGTGGGGACTAATGAAAAACTGTTTTTT CASLEGVGTNEKLFF
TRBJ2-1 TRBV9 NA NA TGTGCCAGCAGCGCCGGTAGCTCCTACAATGAGCAGTTCTTC CASSAGSSYNEQFF
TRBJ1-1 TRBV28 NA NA TGTGCCAGCAGTTTCTCGGTAACTGAAGCTTTCTTT CASSFSVTEAFF